The 5 T cell receptor beta chains below were found in one sample sequenced in a study of T-cell reconstitution after alpha-beta-depleted transplantation in children. Unique molecular identifiers were used in preparing the TCRbeta library. MiXCR, applied by TCRdb to the PCR reads, yields one record per CDR3 protein. The data show about a million distinct CDR3 sequences, roughly 31% seen once. Sequenced here: PBMCs, mostly from graft donor cells, sampled 360 days after TCRalphabeta/CD19-depleted stem cell transplant. The source of these receptors is a boy under three years old who had a stem cell transplant for SCID, so the T cells may come from the graft donor.

The rearrangement links TRBV20-1 to TRBJ1-4; D not resolved. The CDR3 extends over 14 amino acids. Germline CDR1 and CDR2: DFQATT and SNEGSKA (reference sequence). Deletions cut 3 bases from V and 2 bases from J, with 10 bases between. The CDR3 region is CSARTGPTNEKLFF. In DNA form, the CDR3 reads TGCAGTGCTAGGACCGGCCCCACTAATGAAAAACTGTTTTTT.

In this sample, this clonotype turned up a few times. The rearrangement joins TRBV5-1 to TRBJ1-3; no reliable D call. From germline, CDR1 is SGHRS and CDR2 YFSETQ. V was clipped by 0 bases and J by 4 bases, with 8 bases between them. The CDR3 has 14 amino acids. This chain's CDR3 is CASSLEPPGNTIYF. CDR3 sequence (DNA): TGCGCCAGCAGCTTGGAACCTCCGGGAAACACCATATATTTT.

This clonotype appeared many times. This chain connects TRBV28 to TRBJ2-1, with 7 bases aligning to TRBD2. V trimming: 3 bases; J trimming: 5 bases; junction bases outside the gene matches: 13. The CDR3 spans 17 residues. CDR1 MDHEN and CDR2 SYDVKM come from the germline V gene. The CDR3 coding sequence is TGTGCCAGCAGTTTCCTAGCGGAGGGACTGGCGAACAATGAGCAGTTCTTC. It yields the protein CASSFLAEGLANNEQFF.

The rearrangement joins TRBV4-2 to TRBJ2-1, with 7 bases lining up with TRBD1. The V gene end was trimmed by 5 bases and the J gene end by 10 bases; junction bases not matched to a gene: 5. Germline CDR1 reads LGHNA; CDR2 reads YNFKEQ. CDR3 length equals 12 residues. CDR3 in amino acids: CASSGKQGEQFF. The CDR3 nucleotides read TGTGCCAGCAGCGGAAAACAGGGGGAGCAGTTCTTC.

The chain recombines TRBV19 with TRBJ2-1, with 9 positions matching TRBD1. The germline V gene encodes CDR1 LNHDA and CDR2 SQIVND (reference sequence). The CDR3 contains 15 residues. Trimming removed 5 bases from V and 7 bases from J; junction bases left unmatched: 9. The CDR3 protein is CASSQDRGKRNEQFF. The DNA of the CDR3 is TGTGCCAGTAGTCAGGACAGGGGTAAGAGGAATGAGCAGTTCTTC.